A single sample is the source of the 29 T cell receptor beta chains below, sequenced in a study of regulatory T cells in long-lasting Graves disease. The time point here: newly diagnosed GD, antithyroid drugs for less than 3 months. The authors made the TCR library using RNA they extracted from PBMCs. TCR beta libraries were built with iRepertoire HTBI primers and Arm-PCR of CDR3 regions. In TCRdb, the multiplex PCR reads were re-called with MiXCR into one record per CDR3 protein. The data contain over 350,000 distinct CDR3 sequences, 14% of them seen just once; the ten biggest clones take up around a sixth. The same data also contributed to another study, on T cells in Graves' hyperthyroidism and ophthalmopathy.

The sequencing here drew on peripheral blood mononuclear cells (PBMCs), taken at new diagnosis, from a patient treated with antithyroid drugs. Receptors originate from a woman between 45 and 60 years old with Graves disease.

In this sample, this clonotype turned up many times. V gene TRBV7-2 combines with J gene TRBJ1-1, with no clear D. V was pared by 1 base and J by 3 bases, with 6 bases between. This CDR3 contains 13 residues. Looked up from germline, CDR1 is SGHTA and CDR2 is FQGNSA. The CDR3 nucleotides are TGTGCCAGCAGCTTAGGACATGACACTGAAGCTTTCTTT. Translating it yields CASSLGHDTEAFF.

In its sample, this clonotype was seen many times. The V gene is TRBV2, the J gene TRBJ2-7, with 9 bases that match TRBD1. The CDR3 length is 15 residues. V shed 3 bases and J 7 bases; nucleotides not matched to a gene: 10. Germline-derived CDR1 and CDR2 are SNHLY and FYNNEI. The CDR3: CASSETGTGFEEQYF. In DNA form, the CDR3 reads TGTGCCAGCAGTGAGACTGGGACAGGGTTCGAAGAGCAGTACTTC.

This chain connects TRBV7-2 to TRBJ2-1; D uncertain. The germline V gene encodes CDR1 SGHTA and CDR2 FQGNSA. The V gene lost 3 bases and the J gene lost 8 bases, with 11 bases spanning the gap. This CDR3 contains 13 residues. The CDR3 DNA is TGTGCCAGCAGCTTTAGCAACGCCCATGAGCAGTTCTTC. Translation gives CASSFSNAHEQFF. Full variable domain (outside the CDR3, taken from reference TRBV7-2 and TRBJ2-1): GAGVSQSPSNKVTEKGKDVELRCDPISGHTALYWYRQSLGQGLEFLIYFQGNSAPDKSGLPSDRFSAERTGGSVSTLTIQRTQQEDSAVYLCASSFSNAHEQFFGPGTRLTVL.

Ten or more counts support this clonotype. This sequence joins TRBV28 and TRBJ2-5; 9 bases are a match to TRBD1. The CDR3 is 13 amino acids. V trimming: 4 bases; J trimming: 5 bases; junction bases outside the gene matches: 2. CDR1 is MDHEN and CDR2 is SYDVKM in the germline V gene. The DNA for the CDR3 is TGTGCCAGCAGTTGGACAGGGGCCGAGACCCAGTACTTC. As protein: CASSWTGAETQYF.

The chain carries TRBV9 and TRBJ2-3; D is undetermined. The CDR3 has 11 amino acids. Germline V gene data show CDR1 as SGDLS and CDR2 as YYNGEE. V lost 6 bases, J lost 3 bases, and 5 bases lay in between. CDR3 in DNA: TGTGCCAGCAACGAGACAGATACGCAGTATTTT. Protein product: CASNETDTQYF.

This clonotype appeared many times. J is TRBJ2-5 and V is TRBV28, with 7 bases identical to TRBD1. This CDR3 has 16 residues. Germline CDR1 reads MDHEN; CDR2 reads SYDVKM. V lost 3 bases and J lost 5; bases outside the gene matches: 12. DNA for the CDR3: TGTGCCAGCAGTTTGTTCGACAGGGCCGTGGCTGAGACCCAGTACTTC. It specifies CASSLFDRAVAETQYF.

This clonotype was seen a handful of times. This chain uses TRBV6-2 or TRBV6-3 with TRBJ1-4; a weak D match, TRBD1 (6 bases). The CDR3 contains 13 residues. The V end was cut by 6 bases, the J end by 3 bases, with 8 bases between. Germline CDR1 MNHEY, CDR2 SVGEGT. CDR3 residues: CASRRTANEKLFF. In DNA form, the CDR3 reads TGTGCCAGCAGAAGGACAGCTAATGAAAAACTGTTTTTT.

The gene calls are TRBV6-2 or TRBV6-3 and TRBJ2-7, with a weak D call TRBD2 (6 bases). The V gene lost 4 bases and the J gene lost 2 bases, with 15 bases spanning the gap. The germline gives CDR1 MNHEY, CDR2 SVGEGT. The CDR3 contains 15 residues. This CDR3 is CASSSGGQATYEQYF. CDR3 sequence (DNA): TGTGCCAGCAGTTCAGGAGGGCAGGCTACCTACGAGCAGTACTTC.

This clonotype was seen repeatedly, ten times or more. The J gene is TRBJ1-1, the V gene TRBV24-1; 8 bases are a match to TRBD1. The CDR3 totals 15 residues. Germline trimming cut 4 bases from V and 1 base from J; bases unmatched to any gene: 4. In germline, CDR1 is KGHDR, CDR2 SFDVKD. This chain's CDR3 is CATSEGTGANTEAFF. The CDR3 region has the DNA TGTGCCACCAGTGAGGGGACAGGAGCGAACACTGAAGCTTTCTTT.

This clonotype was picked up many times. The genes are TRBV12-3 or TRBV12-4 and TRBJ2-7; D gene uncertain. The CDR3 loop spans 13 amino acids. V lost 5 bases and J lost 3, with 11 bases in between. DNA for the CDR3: TGTGCCAGCAGTCATCCGGTGGACTACGAGCAGTACTTC. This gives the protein CASSHPVDYEQYF.

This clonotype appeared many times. This CDR3 reads CASSTDRDWAYEQYF. CDR3 in DNA: TGTGCCAGCAGTACCGACAGGGATTGGGCCTACGAGCAGTACTTC. This rearrangement joins TRBV6-2 or TRBV6-3 to TRBJ2-7, with 7 bases matching TRBD1. The CDR3 loop spans 15 amino acids. Looked up from germline, CDR1 is MNHEY and CDR2 is SVGEGT. With 5 bases clipped from V and 2 bases from J, the junction kept 9 bases outside the gene matches.

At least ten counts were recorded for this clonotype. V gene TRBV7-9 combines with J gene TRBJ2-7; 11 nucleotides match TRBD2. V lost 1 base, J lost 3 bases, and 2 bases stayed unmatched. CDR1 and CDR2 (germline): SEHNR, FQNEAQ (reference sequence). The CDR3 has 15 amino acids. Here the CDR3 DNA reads TGTGCCAGCAGCTTAGTGGGACTAGCGGACTACGAGCAGTACTTC. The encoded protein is CASSLVGLADYEQYF.

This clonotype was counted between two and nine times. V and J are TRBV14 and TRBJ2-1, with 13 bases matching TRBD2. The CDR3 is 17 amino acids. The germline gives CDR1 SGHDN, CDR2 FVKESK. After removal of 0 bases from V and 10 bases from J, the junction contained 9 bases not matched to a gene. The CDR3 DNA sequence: TGTGCCAGCAGCCAAGATATAGCCACTAGCGGGAGGGGAGAGCAGTTCTTC. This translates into CASSQDIATSGRGEQFF.

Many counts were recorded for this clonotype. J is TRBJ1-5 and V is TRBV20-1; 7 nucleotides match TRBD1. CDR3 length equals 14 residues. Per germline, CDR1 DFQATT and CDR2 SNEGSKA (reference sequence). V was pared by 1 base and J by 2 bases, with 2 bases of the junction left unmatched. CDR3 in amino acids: CSARGQGGNQPQHF. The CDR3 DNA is TGCAGTGCTAGAGGACAGGGTGGCAATCAGCCCCAGCATTTT.

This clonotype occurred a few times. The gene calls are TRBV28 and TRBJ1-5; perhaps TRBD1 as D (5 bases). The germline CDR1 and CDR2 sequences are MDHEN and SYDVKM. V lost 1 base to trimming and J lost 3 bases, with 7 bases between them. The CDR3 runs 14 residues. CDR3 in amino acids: CASSLSGLNQPQHF. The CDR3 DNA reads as TGTGCCAGCAGTTTATCAGGGCTCAATCAGCCCCAGCATTTT. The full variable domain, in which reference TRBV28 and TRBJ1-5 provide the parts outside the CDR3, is DVKVTQSSRYLVKRTGEKVFLECVQDMDHENMFWYRQDPGLGLRLIYFSYDVKMKEKGDIPEGYSVSREKKERFSLILESASTNQTSMYLCASSLSGLNQPQHFGDGTRLSIL.

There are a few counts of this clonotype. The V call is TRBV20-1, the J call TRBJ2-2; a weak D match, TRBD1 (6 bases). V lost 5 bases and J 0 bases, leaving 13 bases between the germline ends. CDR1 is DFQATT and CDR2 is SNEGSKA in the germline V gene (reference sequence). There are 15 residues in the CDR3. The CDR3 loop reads CSAQTGTPNTGELFF. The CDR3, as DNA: TGCAGTGCTCAAACCGGGACACCGAACACCGGGGAGCTGTTTTTT.

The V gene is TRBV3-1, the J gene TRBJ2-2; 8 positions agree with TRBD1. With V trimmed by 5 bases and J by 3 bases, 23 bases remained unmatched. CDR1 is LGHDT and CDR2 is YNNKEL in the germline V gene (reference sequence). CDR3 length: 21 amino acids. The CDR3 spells CASSSPPQDRGRLIDTGELFF. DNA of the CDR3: TGTGCCAGCAGCTCCCCTCCTCAAGACAGGGGTCGTCTCATTGACACCGGGGAGCTGTTTTTT.

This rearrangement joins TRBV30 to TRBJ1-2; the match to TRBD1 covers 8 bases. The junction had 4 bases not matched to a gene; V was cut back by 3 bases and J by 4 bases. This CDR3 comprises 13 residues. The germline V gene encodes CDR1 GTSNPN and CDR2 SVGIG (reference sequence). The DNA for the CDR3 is TGTGCCTGGAGCCCTACAGGGGGCTATGGCTACACCTTC. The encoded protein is CAWSPTGGYGYTF.

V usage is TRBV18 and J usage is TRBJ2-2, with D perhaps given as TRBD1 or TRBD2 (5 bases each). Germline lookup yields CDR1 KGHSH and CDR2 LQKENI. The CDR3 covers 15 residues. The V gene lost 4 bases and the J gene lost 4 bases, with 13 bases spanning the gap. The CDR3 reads CASSLGDFGTGELFF. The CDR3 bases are TGTGCCAGCTCACTGGGGGATTTCGGCACCGGGGAGCTGTTTTTT.

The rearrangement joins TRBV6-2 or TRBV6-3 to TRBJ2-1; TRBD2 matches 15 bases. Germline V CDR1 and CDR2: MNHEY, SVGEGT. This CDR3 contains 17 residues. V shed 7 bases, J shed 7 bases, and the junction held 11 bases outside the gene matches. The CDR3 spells CASTPGLAGGPSNEQFF. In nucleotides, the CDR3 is TGTGCCAGCACCCCCGGACTAGCGGGAGGGCCGAGTAATGAGCAGTTCTTC.

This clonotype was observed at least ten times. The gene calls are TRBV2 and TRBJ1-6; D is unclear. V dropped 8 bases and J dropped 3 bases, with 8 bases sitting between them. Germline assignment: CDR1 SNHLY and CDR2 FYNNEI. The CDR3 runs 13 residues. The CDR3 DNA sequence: TGTGCCAGCGCAAGTTACTATAATTCACCCCTCCACTTT. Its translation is CASASYYNSPLHF.

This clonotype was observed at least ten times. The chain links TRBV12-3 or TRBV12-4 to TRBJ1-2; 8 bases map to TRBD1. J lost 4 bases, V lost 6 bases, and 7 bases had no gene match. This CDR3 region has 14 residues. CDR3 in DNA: TGTGCCAGCAGGTTTGGGACAGGTCTCTATGGCTACACCTTC. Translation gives CASRFGTGLYGYTF.

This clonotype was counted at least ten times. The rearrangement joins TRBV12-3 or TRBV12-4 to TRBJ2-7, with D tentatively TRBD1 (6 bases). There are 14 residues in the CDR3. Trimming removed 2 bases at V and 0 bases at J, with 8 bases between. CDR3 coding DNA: TGTGCCAGCAGTTTAAGGACAGACTCCTACGAGCAGTACTTC. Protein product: CASSLRTDSYEQYF.

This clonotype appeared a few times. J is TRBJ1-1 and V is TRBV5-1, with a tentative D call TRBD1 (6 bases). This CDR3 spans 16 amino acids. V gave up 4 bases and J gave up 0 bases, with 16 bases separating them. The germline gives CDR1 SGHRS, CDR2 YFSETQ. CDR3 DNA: TGCGCCAGCAGCATTACTACAGGGATCCTGAACACTGAAGCTTTCTTT. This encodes CASSITTGILNTEAFF.

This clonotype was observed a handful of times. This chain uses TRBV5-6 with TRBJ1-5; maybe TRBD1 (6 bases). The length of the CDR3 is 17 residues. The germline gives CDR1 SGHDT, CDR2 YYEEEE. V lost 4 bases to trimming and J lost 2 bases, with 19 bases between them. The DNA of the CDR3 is TGTGCCAGCAGCCGCGGACAGCCCAATGGGGGCAATCAGCCCCAGCATTTT. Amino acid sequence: CASSRGQPNGGNQPQHF.

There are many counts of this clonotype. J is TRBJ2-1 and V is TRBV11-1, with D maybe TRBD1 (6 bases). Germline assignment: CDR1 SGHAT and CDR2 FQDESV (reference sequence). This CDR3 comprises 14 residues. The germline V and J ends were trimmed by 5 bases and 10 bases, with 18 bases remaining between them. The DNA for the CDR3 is TGTGCCAGCAGCCCGAACTCAGGGGTATCGGAGCAGTTCTTC. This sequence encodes CASSPNSGVSEQFF.

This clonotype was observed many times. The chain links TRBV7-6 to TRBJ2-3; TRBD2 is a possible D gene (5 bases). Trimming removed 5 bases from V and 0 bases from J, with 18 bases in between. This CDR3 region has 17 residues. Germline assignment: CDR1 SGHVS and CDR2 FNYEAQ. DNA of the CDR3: TGTGCCAGCAGCCCCACCCTAGCCCGCGGTAGCACAGATACGCAGTATTTT. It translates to CASSPTLARGSTDTQYF.

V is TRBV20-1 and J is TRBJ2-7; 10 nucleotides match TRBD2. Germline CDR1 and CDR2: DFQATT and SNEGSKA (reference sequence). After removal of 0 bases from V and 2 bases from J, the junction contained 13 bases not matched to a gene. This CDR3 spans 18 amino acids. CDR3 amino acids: CSARDLSSGTSATYEQYF. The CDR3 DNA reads TGCAGTGCTAGAGATCTTAGTTCGGGGACTAGCGCGACCTACGAGCAGTACTTC.

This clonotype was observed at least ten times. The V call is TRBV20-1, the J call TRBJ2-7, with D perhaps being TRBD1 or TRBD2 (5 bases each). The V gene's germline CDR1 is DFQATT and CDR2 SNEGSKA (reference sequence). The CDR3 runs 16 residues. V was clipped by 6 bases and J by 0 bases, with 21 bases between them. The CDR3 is CSARDWGSPRSYEQYF. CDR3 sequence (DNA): TGCAGTGCGAGGGATTGGGGGTCACCCCGCTCCTACGAGCAGTACTTC.